The following is a T cell receptor beta chain sequence with its context. The antigen is undetermined. This specimen comes from a study of CD8+ T cells in alopecia areata. Study information: Once tofacitinib had been taken for 6 to 18 months, 6 months off drug followed.

In each case, RNA was isolated and then reverse transcribed into cDNA as the sequencing template. Method: immunoSEQ multiplex PCR; TCRdb's copy keeps in-frame clones and lacks some. This sample carries 90,000 to 150,000 clones, 35% to 45% of them seen once, and the ten largest clones take roughly 3.3%. Study-wide points: TCRs were shared less clearly across patients than in mice, possibly for HLA-related reasons. Lesional scalp, notably in alopecia totalis/universalis, had clonality above that of normal scalp.

The receptor was derived from a human donor with alopecia areata. Sequenced input: CD4+ T cells sorted from blood.

DNA for the CDR3: TGCAGCCCTCGGGAGGAAGAAGAGACCCAGTACTTC. It is translated as CSPREEEETQYF. The V call is TRBV29-1, the J call TRBJ2-5; 7 bases fit TRBD2. The V gene end was trimmed by 8 bases and the J gene end by 3 bases; junction bases not matched to a gene: 6. The CDR3 is 12 residues long. Germline V gene data show CDR1 as SQVTM and CDR2 as ANQGSEA.